This T cell receptor (beta chain) came from a study of control samples from healthy donors and cancer patients. V lost 5 bases and J 4 bases, leaving 14 bases between the germline ends. The CDR3 has 14 residues. Germline CDR1 reads LGHDT; CDR2 reads YNNKEL (reference sequence). Generated by immunoSEQ multiplex PCR, the TCRdb table keeps only in-frame clones and is missing some. Of some 95,000 clones detected, roughly 92% appear once; the ten largest clones hold 2.5% to 3.5%. The TCR comes from a human donor in good health. The donor label of this sample is uncertain. The chain recombines TRBV3-1 (or the pseudogene TRBV3-2) with TRBJ1-1; unclear D gene. The sample comprised blood. This chain's CDR3 is CASSGRLRSTEAFF. The CDR3 DNA reads TGTGCCAGCAGCGGCCGTTTACGGAGCACTGAAGCTTTCTTT.